This entry describes one T cell receptor (beta chain). The antigen it recognizes is unknown. No base qualities exist here, and no much larger clone lies one base off it. Libraries came from the immunoSEQ multiplex PCR assay. RNA was extracted from all samples and reverse transcribed into cDNA, which served as template for TCR sequencing. First-strand cDNA was synthesized with SuperScript III using a 2:1 mix of oligo-dT and random hexamers. A synthetic immune receptor repertoire was used to gauge amplification bias, and whatever bias remained was removed computationally. As for how the authors treated the data: Raw reads were preprocessed for error removal, and CDR3 was defined according to IMGT conventions as running from the conserved cysteine to phenylalanine. Clonality was computed by normalizing Shannon entropy by log2 of the number of productive unique TCRs and subtracting the result from 1. CD4 or CD8 identity of scalp clones was inferred by cross-referencing scalp TCRbeta sequences with sorted blood CD4 and CD8 repertoires. The source is immuneACCESS, and TCRdb retained only in-frame sequences with V and J called. Part of the clones is not carried over; for the studies checked, unresolved V genes explain less than half of this, and the remainder is unexplained. The V and J calls and clone size are taken from that table; D and trimming were inferred from the DNA. Within this sample are some 45,000 clones, with around 90% of them counted one time only. Clones ranked in the top ten supply approximately 17% of the sample.

The CDR3 measures 14 amino acids from cysteine to phenylalanine. Of all the DNA, just the CDR3 is kept, 42 bases in frame from base 1. Trimming takes 5 bases from V and 4 bases from J, and the germline ends sit 13 bases apart. CDR1 and CDR2, per the germline V gene, are MNHNS and SASEGT. This specimen belongs to a study of CD8+ T cells in alopecia areata (dated by TCRdb to the late 2010s). Describing the broader study: The treated patients, all with moderate-to-severe alopecia areata, were enrolled in an open-label pilot trial of oral tofacitinib given at 5 to 10 mg twice daily. Tofacitinib was given for 6 to 18 months, followed by 6 months of follow-up off drug to assess delayed response and recurrence. Disease severity in treated patients was measured with the SALT score, which quantifies the percentage of affected scalp surface area. High-throughput TCRbeta sequencing was used to examine T cell clonal expansion in alopecia areata in both the C3H/HeJ mouse model and human patients. Scalp tissue and sorted CD4+ and CD8+ peripheral blood T cells from patchy and totalis/universalis alopecia areata patients and from healthy controls were covered by human TCRbeta sequencing. Biopsies were taken from tofacitinib-treated patients at baseline and again at 4 and 24 weeks into treatment, and several of those patients also had a later scalp biopsy. Clonality in the scalp was compared among normal scalp (n=4), patchy alopecia areata scalp (n=8), and alopecia totalis/universalis scalp (n=8). The RNA source kit depended on sample type: the PAXgene miRNA kit for fixed scalp, the miRNeasy kit for PBMCs, and the RNeasy kit for mouse skin. TCRbeta CDR3 regions were amplified by immunoSEQ multiplex PCR with 35 Vbeta forward and 13 Jbeta reverse primers. Paper-wide results and their limitations: The treated cohort was small, with a single nonresponder, so links between baseline CD8+ expansion and response need larger studies. Compared with mice, TCR sequences shared between patients were less clear, possibly partly because of HLA diversity across the patient population. Scalp TCR repertoire analysis is complicated because resident alphabeta T cells in normal human skin are also sequenced, whereas mouse skin is dominated by gammadelta T cells. Many expanded lesional clones were found to persist in scalp and blood during tofacitinib treatment, and relapse after treatment cessation may be partly explained by this persistence. Tofacitinib significantly lowered scalp clonality and the number of expanded CD8+ clones among the top 100 scalp clones. Compared with normal scalp, lesional scalp had higher clonality and more expanded CD8+ clones, particularly in alopecia totalis/universalis, a pattern that suggests antigenic drive.

The sample's time point label, decoded: 24 weeks on oral tofacitinib. Taken with the paper, the label for treatment or condition translates to: oral pan-JAK inhibitor, 5-10 mg twice daily. From alopecia areata patients, peripheral blood was collected along with lesional scalp punch biopsies. After PBMCs were isolated by density centrifugation and stained for CD3, CD4 and CD8, a FACSAria was used to sort CD4+ and CD8+ T cells. The chain uses TRBV6-1 and TRBJ2-3, with a weak D call of TRBD1 (5 bases match). This TCR derives from a human donor with alopecia areata. The sequences come from CD8+ T cells sorted from blood, collected at week 24, from a patient treated with tofacitinib. The CDR3 corresponds to CASSRTTQADTQYF. The nucleotide sequence is given as TGTGCCAGCAGTCGGACAACCCAGGCAGATACGCAGTATTTT.